This T cell receptor (beta chain) was obtained from a study of blood T cell repertoires in COVID-19. Overall study: Acute and convalescent COVID-19 samples came from the United States, Italy and Spain. In each case, the material was cDNA or gDNA derived from T cells, B-cell-depleted T cells, or PBMCs.

The germline V gene has CDR1 MNHEY and CDR2 SMNVEV (reference sequence). The CDR3 runs 16 residues. The V and J ends lost 2 bases and 8 bases respectively, with 19 bases between them. Per the authors' pipeline: The authors estimated nucleated cell counts from reference gene primer amplification. The data were produced by immunoSEQ multiplex PCR, yet TCRdb's version contains in-frame clones alone and is incomplete. The DNA was the basis for D and trimming; V, J and clone size are from that table. The sample has over 70,000 clones, about 88% seen once. The V and J genes are TRBV27 and TRBJ2-1; D might be TRBD2 (5 bases). The TCR originated in a human donor in a cohort sampled during active COVID-19. The sample comprised peripheral blood. CDR3 region: CASSLRGGLAGDEQFF. In DNA, the CDR3 is TGTGCCAGCAGTTTACGGGGTGGGCTAGCCGGGGATGAGCAGTTCTTC.